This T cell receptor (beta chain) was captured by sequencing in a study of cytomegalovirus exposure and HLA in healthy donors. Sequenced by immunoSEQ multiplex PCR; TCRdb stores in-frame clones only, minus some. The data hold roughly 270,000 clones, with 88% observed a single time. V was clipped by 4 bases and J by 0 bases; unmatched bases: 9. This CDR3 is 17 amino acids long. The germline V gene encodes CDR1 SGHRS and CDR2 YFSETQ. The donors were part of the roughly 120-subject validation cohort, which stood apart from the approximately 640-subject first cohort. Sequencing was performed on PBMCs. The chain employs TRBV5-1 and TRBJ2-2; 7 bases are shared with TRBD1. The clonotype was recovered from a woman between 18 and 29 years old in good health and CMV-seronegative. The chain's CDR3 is CASSRGPGKSNTGELFF. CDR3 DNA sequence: TGCGCCAGCAGCAGGGGGCCCGGCAAATCGAACACCGGGGAGCTGTTTTTT.